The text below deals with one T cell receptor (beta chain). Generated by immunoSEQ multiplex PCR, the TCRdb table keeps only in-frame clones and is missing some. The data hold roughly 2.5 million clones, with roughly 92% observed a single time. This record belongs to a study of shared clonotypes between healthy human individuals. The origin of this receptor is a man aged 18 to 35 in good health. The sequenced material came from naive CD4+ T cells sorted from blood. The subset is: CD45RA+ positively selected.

Here the CDR3 DNA reads TGTGCCAGCAGCTTGACAGGGGGCAATAGAGCTTTCTTT. Protein: CASSLTGGNRAFF. V usage is TRBV5-4 and J usage is TRBJ1-1, with 9 positions matching TRBD1. The junction had 5 bases not matched to a gene; V was cut back by 1 base and J by 10 bases. The CDR3 sequence is 13 residues long. The germline V gene encodes CDR1 SGHNT and CDR2 YYREEE (reference sequence).